The clone carrying this TCR beta chain came up once. Its specificity is unknown. Sampled while nominally healthy, donors likely had unrecorded immune exposures. V was clipped by 0 bases and J by 2 bases, with 13 bases between them. This CDR3 has 17 residues. Per germline, CDR1 KGHSH and CDR2 LQKENI. In the PCR, 60 Vbeta and 13 Jbeta primers were used. Profiled with immunoSEQ multiplex PCR; TCRdb holds only in-frame clones, not every one. The data contain 200,000 to 250,000 clones, around 86% of them singletons. The data originate from a study of cytomegalovirus exposure and HLA in healthy donors. Overall study findings and caveats: Cytomegalovirus-associated status was assigned to around 160 TCR beta chains. HLA-A and HLA-B allele assignments for most subjects were reportedly predicted accurately using TCR beta sequences. In a later analysis, most CMV-associated TCR beta chains appeared HLA-restricted.

This sequence originates from a woman aged 40 to 50 in good health and CMV-seronegative. Sequenced input: PBMCs. The rearrangement joins TRBV18 to TRBJ1-4; D unresolved. The CDR3 DNA reads as TGTGCCAGCTCACCACCGAATCGGGGAGTGACTAATGAAAAACTGTTTTTT. It is translated as CASSPPNRGVTNEKLFF.